Following are 25 T cell receptor beta chains from one sample sequenced in a study of T cell responses to AZD1222 COVID-19 vaccine. Generated by immunoSEQ multiplex PCR, the TCRdb table keeps only in-frame clones and is missing some. Altogether approximately 150,000 clones are present, roughly 92% being singletons, with the ten largest covering 5.4%. The input for sequencing was peripheral blood, taken on day 0 of AZD1222 vaccination. These receptors were collected from an adult in good health.

The rearrangement uses TRBV7-2 and TRBJ2-7; D might be TRBD1 (6 bases). V lost 0 bases and J 3 bases, leaving 18 bases between the germline ends. Looked up from germline, CDR1 is SGHTA and CDR2 is FQGNSA. CDR3 length equals 17 residues. CDR3 coding DNA: TGTGCCAGCAGCTTAGCCCTAAGAGGGGGACGCCTCTACGAGCAGTACTTC. Protein product: CASSLALRGGRLYEQYF.

The V and J genes are TRBV7-6 and TRBJ2-1, with 9 bases matching TRBD2. Germline V gives CDR1 SGHVS, CDR2 FNYEAQ. V was pared by 1 base and J by 2 bases, with 3 bases of the junction left unmatched. This CDR3 spans 16 amino acids. This CDR3 is CASSLEAGGPYNEQFF. In DNA, the CDR3 is TGTGCCAGCAGCTTAGAGGCGGGAGGGCCCTACAATGAGCAGTTCTTC. Supplemented by reference TRBV7-6 and TRBJ2-1, the full variable domain reads GAGVSQSPRYKVTKRGQDVALRCDPISGHVSLYWYRQALGQGPEFLTYFNYEAQQDKSGLPNDRFSAERPEGSISTLTIQRTEQRDSAMYRCASSLEAGGPYNEQFFGPGTRLTVL.

The chain combines TRBV19 with TRBJ2-3; D not certain. This CDR3 is 12 amino acids long. Germline CDR1 and CDR2: LNHDA and SQIVND (reference sequence). V gave up 0 bases and J gave up 4 bases, with 2 bases separating them. In nucleotides, the CDR3 is TGTGCCAGTAGTATAGACCCAGATACGCAGTATTTT. The encoded protein is CASSIDPDTQYF.

The chain couples TRBV12-3 or TRBV12-4 to TRBJ2-1; D unresolved. Trimming took 7 bases from V and 9 from J, leaving 13 bases between them. This CDR3 region has 12 residues. The CDR3 DNA reads as TGTGCCAGCATGGCATCAGTAGGTGAGCAGTTCTTC. It encodes CASMASVGEQFF.

This chain connects TRBV5-4 to TRBJ2-7; 7 bases are a match to TRBD1. CDR1 and CDR2 (germline): SGHNT, YYREEE (reference sequence). Trimming at V came to 3 bases and at J to 0 bases, leaving 3 bases not matched to a gene. This CDR3 has 14 amino acids. The CDR3 is CASSSGQVSYEQYF. CDR3 coding DNA: TGTGCCAGCAGCTCCGGACAGGTCTCCTACGAGCAGTACTTC.

The rearrangement links TRBV5-1 to TRBJ2-2, with a possible D match to TRBD1 (5 bases). Germline V CDR1 and CDR2: SGHRS, YFSETQ. V gave up 3 bases and J gave up 5 bases, with 17 bases separating them. The CDR3 covers 16 residues. CDR3 coding DNA: TGCGCCAGCAGCTCACAGACAGCTGTGTGGACCGGGGAGCTGTTTTTT. Translated, it gives CASSSQTAVWTGELFF.

The genes are TRBV4-1 and TRBJ2-5, with unresolved D. The CDR3 sequence is 13 residues long. Germline-derived CDR1 and CDR2 are MGHRA and YSYEKL. V was clipped by 4 bases and J by 5 bases, with 11 bases between them. The CDR3 loop reads CASSLLTYETQYF. The DNA of the CDR3 is TGCGCCAGCAGCCTACTGACTTATGAGACCCAGTACTTC.

The J gene is TRBJ1-2, the V gene TRBV9; D ambiguous. Trimming stripped 0 bases from V and 5 bases from J, with 11 bases between. Germline V gives CDR1 SGDLS, CDR2 YYNGEE. The CDR3 loop spans 14 amino acids. The CDR3 protein is CASSVAGSLYGYTF. The CDR3 nucleotides are TGTGCCAGCAGCGTAGCCGGTAGTTTATATGGCTACACCTTC.

This sequence joins TRBV5-1 and TRBJ2-2; TRBD2 is a possible D gene (6 bases). Germline V gene sequence: CDR1 SGHRS, CDR2 YFSETQ. CDR3 length: 17 residues. Trimming took 4 bases from V and 5 from J, leaving 21 bases between them. CDR3 in amino acids: CASSVEPQRRDTGELFF. The CDR3 nucleotides read TGCGCCAGCAGCGTAGAACCCCAAAGGAGGGATACCGGGGAGCTGTTTTTT.

V is TRBV11-2 and J is TRBJ1-6; 7 bases are shared with TRBD1. Germline V lookup: CDR1 SGHAT, CDR2 FQNNGV. CDR3 size: 17 residues. Germline trimming cut 6 bases from V and 7 bases from J; bases unmatched to any gene: 15. The chain's CDR3 is CASRLGRGTLGNSPLHF. DNA of the CDR3: TGTGCCAGCAGACTGGGCAGGGGGACCCTCGGGAATTCACCCCTCCACTTT. The full variable domain, its missing parts supplied by reference TRBV11-2 and TRBJ1-6, is EAGVAQSPRYKIIEKRQSVAFWCNPISGHATLYWYQQILGQGPKLLIQFQNNGVVDDSQLPKDRFSAERLKGVDSTLKIQPAKLEDSAVYLCASRLGRGTLGNSPLHFGNGTRLTVT.

The V gene is TRBV18, the J gene TRBJ1-1, with TRBD1 matching 8 bases. The CDR3 is 13 amino acids. Germline trimming cut 4 bases from V and 3 bases from J; bases unmatched to any gene: 1. Germline V gene sequence: CDR1 KGHSH, CDR2 LQKENI. The CDR3 protein is CASSLTGDTEAFF. CDR3 in DNA: TGTGCCAGCTCACTGACAGGGGACACTGAAGCTTTCTTT.

The CDR3 DNA sequence: TGTGCCAGCACCTTCAGGGGCTTTCAGCCCCAGCATTTT. Translating gives CASTFRGFQPQHF. The chain is built from TRBV21-1 and TRBJ1-5; TRBD1, the D gene given by the table, was not confirmed from the DNA. TRBV21-1 is an annotated pseudogene. The CDR3 length is 13 residues.

The rearrangement uses TRBV7-3 and TRBJ1-1; 7 bases line up with TRBD1. Germline-derived CDR1 and CDR2 are SGHTA and FQGTGA. This CDR3 has 15 amino acids. V was pared by 2 bases and J by 13 bases, with 16 bases of the junction left unmatched. In DNA, the CDR3 is TGTGCCAGCAGCTTACGGGGGGACAGAAGGAAGGACGTTTTCTTT. Encoded protein: CASSLRGDRRKDVFF.

The chain has TRBV9 and TRBJ1-3; the D is unclear. The V gene's germline CDR1 is SGDLS and CDR2 YYNGEE. CDR3 length: 15 amino acids. Trimming took 0 bases from V and 4 from J, leaving 11 bases between them. CDR3 nucleotides: TGTGCCAGCAGCGTAGGAGATCATCGAGGAAACACCATATATTTT. It encodes CASSVGDHRGNTIYF.

This clone has more than one count but fewer than ten. The chain has TRBV19 and TRBJ1-2, with no clear D. The ends were cut back, 2 bases at V and 4 bases at J, with 8 bases in the middle. CDR3 length: 13 amino acids. The germline V gene has CDR1 LNHDA and CDR2 SQIVND (reference sequence). The CDR3 protein is CASSILDRYGYTF. The CDR3 DNA follows: TGTGCCAGTAGTATACTGGACCGCTATGGCTACACCTTC.

This chain uses TRBV23-1 with TRBJ2-5; D gene uncertain. TRBV23-1 is recorded as an ORF, its role being uncertain. CDR3 length: 13 amino acids. CDR3 residues: CEGLGSHGETQYF. The CDR3 DNA sequence: TGCGAGGGTTTGGGATCCCATGGGGAGACCCAGTACTTC.

V and J are TRBV7-9 and TRBJ1-1; perhaps TRBD1 as D (6 bases). Germline CDR1 reads SEHNR; CDR2 reads FQNEAQ (reference sequence). V was clipped by 1 base and J by 0 bases, with 6 bases between them. This CDR3 contains 14 residues. Written as DNA, the CDR3 is TGTGCCAGCAGCTTAGGACAGGTGAACACTGAAGCTTTCTTT. It is translated as CASSLGQVNTEAFF.

V is TRBV20-1 and J is TRBJ1-2; the D is unclear. The germline CDR1 and CDR2 sequences are DFQATT and SNEGSKA (reference sequence). The V end was cut by 3 bases, the J end by 5 bases, with 28 bases between. The length of the CDR3 is 18 residues. CDR3 sequence: CSASWGRRIASRGYGYTF. In DNA form, the CDR3 reads TGCAGTGCTAGTTGGGGTCGGCGGATAGCTTCCCGGGGATATGGCTACACCTTC.

The chain carries TRBV7-6 and TRBJ1-1; TRBD1 might be the D (6 bases). Germline V gene data show CDR1 as SGHVS and CDR2 as FNYEAQ. V gave up 1 base and J gave up 1 base, with 10 bases separating them. CDR3 size: 15 residues. The CDR3 is CASSLGGGRNTEAFF. CDR3 DNA sequence: TGTGCCAGCAGCTTAGGCGGGGGCCGGAACACTGAAGCTTTCTTT.

This rearrangement joins TRBV4-1 to TRBJ1-5; possibly TRBD1 for D (5 bases). Per germline, CDR1 MGHRA and CDR2 YSYEKL. This CDR3 spans 15 amino acids. V was cut by 1 base and J by 3 bases, with 10 bases left in between. The CDR3 region has the DNA TGCGCCAGCAGCCAAGTTGACAGTTACAATCAGCCCCAGCATTTT. Translated: CASSQVDSYNQPQHF.

V usage is TRBV10-2 and J usage is TRBJ2-3, with no clear D. V was trimmed by 6 bases and J by 2 bases, leaving 3 bases between them. The CDR3 runs 11 residues. CDR1 WSHSY and CDR2 SAAADI come from the germline V gene. CDR3 nucleotide sequence: TGCGCCAGCAGAGACACAGATACGCAGTATTTT. Its protein is CASRDTDTQYF.

The rearrangement links TRBV30 to TRBJ1-1; D ambiguous. The germline V gene encodes CDR1 GTSNPN and CDR2 SVGIG (reference sequence). V was cut by 5 bases and J by 0 bases, with 10 bases left in between. CDR3 size: 13 residues. The CDR3 protein is CAWGLNLNTEAFF. As DNA, the CDR3 is TGTGCCTGGGGGCTTAACCTGAACACTGAAGCTTTCTTT.

The chain links TRBV27 to TRBJ1-1; tentative D call: TRBD1 (5 bases). V lost 6 bases to trimming and J lost 3 bases, with 11 bases between them. CDR1 is MNHEY and CDR2 is SMNVEV in the germline V gene (reference sequence). The CDR3 totals 13 residues. The CDR3 spells CASRLRDHTEAFF. Here the CDR3 DNA reads TGTGCCAGCAGACTCAGGGATCACACTGAAGCTTTCTTT.

This chain connects TRBV27 to TRBJ1-1; no reliable D call. Trimming removed 8 bases from V and 3 bases from J, with 7 bases in between. Germline values: CDR1 MNHEY, CDR2 SMNVEV (reference sequence). This CDR3 comprises 11 residues. This chain's CDR3 is CASGQDTEAFF. The DNA of the CDR3 is TGTGCCAGCGGGCAGGACACTGAAGCTTTCTTT.

The V and J genes are TRBV10-3 and TRBJ1-1; 7 bases agree with TRBD1. CDR3 size: 13 residues. The germline V gene has CDR1 ENHRY and CDR2 SYGVKD. Losses at the gene ends were 11 bases for V and 5 bases for J; bases not matched to a gene: 11. In DNA, the CDR3 is TGTGCCGCAATGGGGACAGCGCGGACTGAAGCTTTCTTT. It specifies CAAMGTARTEAFF.